Listed below are T cell receptor beta chains from one sample, sequenced in a study of T cell responses to AZD1222 COVID-19 vaccine. TCRdb's copy holds only in-frame clones and misses some; the assay was immunoSEQ multiplex PCR. This sample carries some 95,000 clones, around 92% of them seen once, and the ten largest clones take approximately 3%. Sample: peripheral blood, taken on day 0 of MenACWY control vaccination. The receptors come from an adult in good health. Both conserved end residues are part of each CDR3. The order of the fields is D gene, clone size, J gene, V gene, CDR3 protein, CDR3 DNA. D genes are given only for firm matches. Clone size is shown for a subset of rows, as once, few, many or a class of expanded clone.

>-|-|TRBJ1-2|TRBV11-3
CASSSTPNYGYTF
TGTGCCAGCAGCTCGACACCTAACTATGGCTACACCTTC
>-|-|TRBJ2-5|TRBV19
CASSFGLETQYF
TGTGCCAGTAGTTTTGGTTTGGAGACCCAGTACTTC
>TRBD2|once|TRBJ2-7|TRBV7-9
CASSDGLAGARRIYEQYF
TGTGCCAGCAGCGATGGACTAGCGGGGGCGAGGCGTATCTACGAGCAGTACTTC
>-|-|TRBJ1-2|TRBV28
CASSPPTRYSYGYTF
TGTGCCAGCAGTCCTCCGACAAGGTACAGCTATGGCTACACCTTC
>-|-|TRBJ2-7|TRBV18
CASSPPGGYEQYF
TGTGCCAGCTCACCACCAGGGGGCTACGAGCAGTACTTC
>-|-|TRBJ1-5|TRBV7-8
CARGGKHSNQPQHF
TGTGCCAGGGGAGGAAAACATAGCAATCAGCCCCAGCATTTT
>-|-|TRBJ1-1|TRBV19
CASSVSENTEAFF
TGTGCCAGTAGTGTCAGTGAGAACACTGAAGCTTTCTTT
>-|-|TRBJ2-7|TRBV28
CASRLALSYEQYF
TGTGCCAGCAGACTAGCCCTCTCCTACGAGCAGTACTTC
>-|-|TRBJ1-4|TRBV12-5
CASGLAGEFEKLFF
TGTGCTAGTGGTTTGGCAGGGGAGTTTGAAAAACTGTTTTTT
>-|-|TRBJ1-5|TRBV11-1
CASSPRGSNQPQHF
TGTGCCAGCAGCCCACGGGGTAGCAATCAGCCCCAGCATTTT
>-|-|TRBJ1-1|TRBV18
CASSPASQGTEAFF
TGTGCCAGCTCACCTGCTTCTCAGGGGACTGAAGCTTTCTTT
>-|-|TRBJ1-6|TRBV9
CASSVDRNNSPLHF
TGTGCCAGCAGCGTAGACAGAAATAATTCACCCCTCCACTTT
>-|-|TRBJ1-2|TRBV6-5
CASSLGTFFGYTF
TGTGCCAGCAGCCTCGGGACATTCTTTGGCTACACCTTC
>-|-|TRBJ2-7|TRBV7-3
CASSLTSQGSEQYF
TGTGCCAGCAGCTTAACGTCGCAGGGAAGCGAGCAGTACTTC
>-|-|TRBJ2-7|TRBV18
CASSPYGAGTTSYEQYF
TGTGCCAGCTCACCCTATGGGGCTGGGACAACTTCCTACGAGCAGTACTTC
>-|few|TRBJ1-1|TRBV18
CASSPGTGYSEAFF
TGTGCCAGCTCACCCGGGACGGGGTATAGCGAAGCTTTCTTT
>TRBD1|-|TRBJ1-5|TRBV10-3
CAISGGQGLATQPQHF
TGTGCCATCAGTGGCGGACAGGGTTTGGCGACTCAGCCCCAGCATTTT
>TRBD1|-|TRBJ2-6|TRBV5-5
CASSLLGQGKSGANVLTF
TGTGCCAGCAGCTTGTTGGGACAGGGAAAGTCTGGGGCCAACGTCCTGACTTTC
>-|-|TRBJ2-7|TRBV6-2/TRBV6-3
CASSYGGAQSYEQYF
TGTGCCAGCAGTTACGGGGGGGCCCAGTCCTACGAGCAGTACTTC
>-|-|TRBJ1-5|TRBV7-9
CASSLADGLTLHF
TGTGCCAGCAGCTTAGCGGACGGATTGACTCTGCATTTT
>TRBD1|-|TRBJ2-5|TRBV5-8
CASSWGQAEQETQYF
TGTGCCAGCAGCTGGGGACAGGCCGAACAAGAGACCCAGTACTTC
>-|-|TRBJ1-2|TRBV15
CATSREAANYGYTF
TGTGCCACCAGCAGAGAGGCAGCTAACTATGGCTACACCTTC
>-|-|TRBJ1-5|TRBV24-1
CATSAGPTAPQHF
TGTGCCACCAGCGCCGGTCCGACCGCGCCCCAGCATTTT
>TRBD2|-|TRBJ2-7|TRBV4-1
CASSQLSGGTKEQYF
TGCGCCAGCAGCCAATTAAGCGGGGGGACCAAAGAGCAGTACTTC
>-|once|TRBJ1-2|TRBV20-1
CSAGSNYGYTF
TGCAGTGCTGGGTCTAACTATGGCTACACCTTC
>-|-|TRBJ2-7|TRBV10-3
CAISEGGTYEQYF
TGTGCCATCAGTGAAGGGGGGACCTACGAGCAGTACTTC
>-|-|TRBJ2-5|TRBV7-6
CASSRGIGLGETQYF
TGTGCCAGCAGCCGGGGAATAGGGCTGGGAGAGACCCAGTACTTC
>-|-|TRBJ2-3|TRBV27
CASSFYPTDTQYF
TGTGCCAGCAGTTTCTATCCTACAGATACGCAGTATTTT
>-|once|TRBJ2-1|TRBV5-4
CASSLSVRAVYNEQFF
TGTGCCAGCAGCTTGAGTGTAAGGGCAGTATACAATGAGCAGTTCTTC
>-|-|TRBJ1-1|TRBV7-2
CASSLARAEAFF
TGTGCCAGCAGCTTAGCTAGGGCTGAAGCTTTCTTT
>-|-|TRBJ1-2|TRBV3-1/TRBV3-2
CASSQIPDSGGYTF
TGTGCCAGCAGCCAAATACCGGACTCGGGGGGCTACACCTTC
>TRBD2|-|TRBJ2-3|TRBV29-1
CSVAEGGTSTDTQYF
TGCAGCGTGGCTGAGGGCGGGACTAGTACTGATACGCAGTATTTT
>TRBD1|-|TRBJ1-5|TRBV27
CASGEDRWRQPQHF
TGTGCCAGCGGAGAGGACAGGTGGAGACAGCCCCAGCATTTT
>-|-|TRBJ2-5|TRBV11-2
CASSQANQETQYF
TGTGCCAGCAGCCAGGCTAACCAAGAGACCCAGTACTTC
>TRBD1|-|TRBJ1-5|TRBV7-2
CASSWDSTNSNQPQHF
TGTGCCAGCAGCTGGGACAGCACAAATAGCAATCAGCCCCAGCATTTT
>TRBD1|-|TRBJ1-5|TRBV19
CASSSTGGVQPQHF
TGTGCCAGTAGTTCGACAGGGGGCGTTCAGCCCCAGCATTTT
>TRBD2|-|TRBJ2-5|TRBV9
CASSAPRWDGGAQETQYF
TGTGCCAGCAGCGCCCCCAGGTGGGACGGGGGGGCCCAAGAGACCCAGTACTTC
>-|-|TRBJ2-4|TRBV7-2
CASSLRPDRNIQYF
TGTGCCAGCAGCTTAAGGCCGGATCGTAACATTCAGTACTTC
>-|-|TRBJ1-2|TRBV9
CASSGKPGFYGYTF
TGTGCCAGCAGCGGAAAACCGGGGTTCTATGGCTACACCTTC
>TRBD1|-|TRBJ1-4|TRBV27
CASRRQGATNEKLFF
TGTGCCAGCAGGCGACAGGGGGCTACTAATGAAAAACTGTTTTTT
>-|few|TRBJ1-1|TRBV15
CATSRDFGNTEAFF
TGTGCCACCAGCAGAGATTTCGGCAACACTGAAGCTTTCTTT
>TRBD1|-|TRBJ1-3|TRBV5-1
CASSNMGQGSGNTIYF
TGCGCCAGCAGCAATATGGGACAGGGAAGCGGAAACACCATATATTTT
>-|-|TRBJ2-1|TRBV19
CASSIVAGGNEQFF
TGTGCCAGTAGTATAGTAGCCGGAGGGAATGAGCAGTTCTTC
>-|-|TRBJ1-1|TRBV6-1
CASSEVLGVDTEAFF
TGTGCCAGCAGTGAAGTTTTGGGGGTAGACACTGAAGCTTTCTTT
>-|-|TRBJ2-7|TRBV14
CASSQGGGVYEQYF
TGTGCCAGCAGCCAAGGTGGGGGAGTCTACGAGCAGTACTTC
>TRBD1|once|TRBJ1-1|TRBV29-1
CSVRTQDRVEAFF
TGCAGCGTCAGAACCCAGGACAGGGTAGAAGCTTTCTTT
>-|few|TRBJ1-2|TRBV6-2/TRBV6-3
CASSYSLELYGYTF
TGTGCCAGCAGTTACTCCTTGGAACTTTATGGCTACACCTTC
>TRBD1|few|TRBJ2-5|TRBV7-2
CASSLDREETQYF
TGTGCCAGCAGCTTGGACAGGGAAGAGACCCAGTACTTC
>TRBD1|once|TRBJ1-1|TRBV20-1
CSAGQGAEAFF
TGCAGTGCTGGACAGGGTGCTGAAGCTTTCTTT
>-|-|TRBJ1-2|TRBV28
CASSWDNYGYTF
TGTGCCAGCAGTTGGGACAACTATGGCTACACCTTC
>TRBD1|-|TRBJ1-2|TRBV14
CASSQLGQGVKGYGYTF
TGTGCCAGCAGCCAACTCGGACAGGGGGTAAAGGGCTATGGCTACACCTTC
>TRBD1|few|TRBJ1-3|TRBV5-1
CASRLDRGRNTIYF
TGCGCCAGCAGACTAGACAGGGGGCGAAACACCATATATTTT
>TRBD2|-|TRBJ2-7|TRBV3-1/TRBV3-2
CAAALAGGSHEQYF
TGTGCCGCAGCCCTAGCGGGGGGTTCACACGAGCAGTACTTC
>TRBD1|-|TRBJ2-7|TRBV5-1
CASSADRSYEQYF
TGCGCCAGCAGCGCGGACAGGTCGTACGAGCAGTACTTC
>-|-|TRBJ1-6|TRBV7-3
CASSLAYNSPLHF
TGTGCCAGCAGCTTAGCTTATAATTCACCCCTCCACTTT